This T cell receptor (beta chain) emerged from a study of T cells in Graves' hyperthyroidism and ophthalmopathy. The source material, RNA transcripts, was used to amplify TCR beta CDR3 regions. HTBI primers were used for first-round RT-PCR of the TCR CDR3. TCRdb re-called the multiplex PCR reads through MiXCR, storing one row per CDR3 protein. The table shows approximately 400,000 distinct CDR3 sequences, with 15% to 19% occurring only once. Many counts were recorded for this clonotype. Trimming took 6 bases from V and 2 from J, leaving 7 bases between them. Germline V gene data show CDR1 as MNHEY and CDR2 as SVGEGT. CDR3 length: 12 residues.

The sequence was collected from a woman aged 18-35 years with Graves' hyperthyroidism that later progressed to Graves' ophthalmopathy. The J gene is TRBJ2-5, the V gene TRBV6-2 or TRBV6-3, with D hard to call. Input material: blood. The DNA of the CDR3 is TGTGCCAGCAGGCTGCCACAAGAGACCCAGTACTTC. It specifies CASRLPQETQYF.